This passage covers 7 T cell receptor beta chains from one sample sequenced in a study of blood T cells in healthy people across ages. A second PCR of roughly 7 to 11 cycles used a sample-barcoded 5' primer and a J-beta primer mix. TCRdb re-derived calls from the 5' RACE reads in MiXCR, one entry per CDR3 protein. The profile shows approximately 800,000 distinct CDR3 sequences, roughly three fifths of them singletons. The source material was blood. The receptors come from a man aged 40-50 years in good health.

This clonotype appeared a few times. This chain uses TRBV7-3 with TRBJ2-3; tentatively, D is TRBD2 (7 bases). The CDR3 contains 16 residues. Germline values: CDR1 SGHTA, CDR2 FQGTGA. The ends were cut back, 1 base at V and 4 bases at J, with 15 bases in the middle. The CDR3 region is CASSLKGGAPPDTQYF. In DNA form, the CDR3 reads TGTGCCAGCAGCTTAAAGGGGGGGGCGCCTCCAGATACGCAGTATTTT.

The chain recombines TRBV12-3 or TRBV12-4 with TRBJ1-5; D remains unclear. V was pared by 3 bases and J by 1 base, with 7 bases between. This CDR3 region has 14 residues. CDR3 amino acids: CASSFTWSNQPQHF. CDR3 coding DNA: TGTGCCAGCAGTTTTACATGGAGCAATCAGCCCCAGCATTTT.

V gene TRBV7-2 combines with J gene TRBJ2-7, with 9 bases lining up with TRBD2. Per the germline V gene, CDR1 is SGHTA and CDR2 is FQGNSA. The V gene end was trimmed by 6 bases and the J gene end by 4 bases; junction bases not matched to a gene: 7. CDR3 length: 14 residues. CDR3 bases: TGTGCCAGCAGGGCCGGGACTAGCTCTTACGAGCAGTACTTC. Its translation is CASRAGTSSYEQYF. Filled out from reference TRBV7-2 and TRBJ2-7, the complete variable domain reads GAGVSQSPSNKVTEKGKDVELRCDPISGHTALYWYRQSLGQGLEFLIYFQGNSAPDKSGLPSDRFSAERTGGSVSTLTIQRTQQEDSAVYLCASRAGTSSYEQYFGPGTRLTVT.

This chain connects TRBV28 to TRBJ2-5, with 8 bases that match TRBD2. The V segment lost 8 bases and the J segment 0 bases; nucleotides outside the gene matches: 5. The CDR3 length is 14 residues. Germline CDR1 is MDHEN and CDR2 is SYDVKM. Written as DNA, the CDR3 is TGTGCCAGCGAGGCGGGGGGTTACCAAGAGACCCAGTACTTC. It codes for CASEAGGYQETQYF.

This sequence joins TRBV18 and TRBJ2-3; perhaps TRBD1 as D (6 bases). The CDR3 runs to 17 residues. Germline V CDR1 and CDR2: KGHSH, LQKENI. Between the trimmed V and J ends, which lost 4 bases and 1 base, there was a span of 18 bases. This chain's CDR3 is CASSRLGTPIRTDTQYF. The CDR3 DNA follows: TGTGCCAGCTCACGTTTGGGGACACCCATTCGCACAGATACGCAGTATTTT.

In its sample, this clonotype was seen once. The chain uses TRBV20-1 and TRBJ1-2, with 7 bases lining up with TRBD1. CDR3 size: 13 residues. The germline V gene has CDR1 DFQATT and CDR2 SNEGSKA (reference sequence). V lost 8 bases, J lost 2 bases, and 8 bases stayed unmatched. The CDR3 DNA sequence: TGCAGTCTAGGGGGCTTAGGAAACTATGGCTACACCTTC. Translated, it gives CSLGGLGNYGYTF.

This clonotype was found many times. The V gene is TRBV24-1, the J gene TRBJ2-1, with a possible D match to TRBD1 (5 bases). V was pared by 4 bases and J by 15 bases, with 24 bases between. CDR3 length: 15 amino acids. Germline CDR1 is KGHDR and CDR2 is SFDVKD. CDR3 in DNA: TGTGCCACCAGTGACCTCCTCCAGGGTTTGGGCTCCTTGTTCTTC. It translates to CATSDLLQGLGSLFF.